Only a few counts were recorded for the clone carrying this TCR beta chain. This sample stems from a study of blood T cell repertoires in COVID-19. Study background: Whether acute or convalescent, the COVID-19 samples came from the United States, Italy and Spain. Nucleic acid was either cDNA or gDNA, and it came from T cells, B-cell-depleted T cells, or PBMCs.

Source study methods: Researchers report that nucleated cell counts were estimated from reference gene primer amplification. The data were produced by immunoSEQ multiplex PCR, yet TCRdb's version contains in-frame clones alone and is incomplete. Clone size and the V and J calls come from that table; the DNA yielded D and trimming. The sample records around 440,000 clones, roughly 88% being singletons. V was pared by 2 bases and J by 7 bases, with 15 bases between. This CDR3 comprises 14 residues. Germline V lookup: CDR1 SGHRS, CDR2 YFSETQ. The source is a woman between 45 and 60 years old with COVID-19, enrolled during active disease. V and J are TRBV5-1 and TRBJ1-2; D gene unclear. What was sequenced was peripheral blood. This CDR3 reads CASSLENSPGGYTF. CDR3 bases: TGCGCCAGCAGCTTAGAGAACAGCCCAGGTGGCTACACCTTC.